This T cell receptor (beta chain) was retrieved from a study of metastatic and nonmetastatic thyroid tumors. Study information: Across peripheral blood and tumor or nodule tissue samples taken from malignant and benign thyroid patients, the repertoires were compared with one another.

Losses at the gene ends were 4 bases for V and 5 bases for J; bases not matched to a gene: 3. Germline lookup yields CDR1 SGHKS and CDR2 YYEKEE (reference sequence). There are 13 residues in the CDR3. Each patient went into thyroid surgery without having received any treatment. In the original workflow: Clinicopathological groups supplied CDR3 differences that were used to build a distant-metastasis classifier for papillary thyroid cancer. TCRdb re-called clones via MiXCR from the PCR reads. Here the V and J calls rest on TCRdb's processing, not on the authors' analysis. The table shows about 35,000 clones, with roughly 29% occurring only once. This clone was found many times.

The sequence was obtained from a female donor with papillary thyroid cancer or a benign thyroid nodule (not recorded which). Some clones in this sample may be carry-over from other donors' samples. The sequenced sample was blood. This sequence joins TRBV5-5 and TRBJ2-1, with 7 positions matching TRBD1. CDR3 residues: CASSPQGNNEQFF. The CDR3 DNA follows: TGTGCCAGCAGCCCACAGGGGAACAATGAGCAGTTCTTC. The whole variable domain, remainder taken from reference TRBV5-5 and TRBJ2-1, is DAGVTQSPTHLIKTRGQQVTLRCSPISGHKSVSWYQQVLGQGPQFIFQYYEKEERGRGNFPDRFSARQFPNYSSELNVNALLLGDSALYLCASSPQGNNEQFFGPGTRLTVL.